Listed here are 13 T cell receptor beta chains from one sample, sequenced in a study of blood T cell repertoires in COVID-19. Sequencing was performed with immunoSEQ multiplex PCR; in TCRdb, only in-frame clones are kept and a portion is missing. This table holds a few hundred thousand clones, roughly 80% found once. Sequenced input: PBMCs or T cells enriched from blood (not recorded which). Receptors were obtained from a man aged 25 to 45 with acute COVID-19.

The rearrangement joins TRBV5-1 to TRBJ2-7, with D perhaps TRBD1 (5 bases). The length of the CDR3 is 14 residues. Germline loops: CDR1 SGHRS, CDR2 YFSETQ. CDR3 loop: CASSLGPGRHEQYV. In DNA form, the CDR3 reads TGTGCCAGCAGCTTGGGCCCAGGGCGCCACGAGCAGTACGTC.

This clone has a handful of counts. This chain joins TRBV5-4 and TRBJ2-3, with TRBD1 matching 7 bases. Germline V CDR1 and CDR2: SGHNT, YYREEE (reference sequence). This CDR3 has 13 amino acids. Unmatched junction bases numbered 1, after V lost 6 bases and J lost 0 bases. The CDR3 protein is CASMTGSTDTQYF. CDR3 nucleotides: TGTGCCAGCATGACAGGGAGCACAGATACGCAGTATTTT.

Comment on this clone: One end of the junction fails to match germline, which may point to a read error. The V gene is TRBV5-1, the J gene TRBJ2-2; D is uncertain. This CDR3 has 14 residues. The germline gives CDR1 SGHRS, CDR2 YFSETQ. The CDR3 is CASSPSLDTGELFF. CDR3 coding DNA: TGTGCCAGCAGCCCCAGTTTGGACACCGGGGAGCTGTTTTTT. The variable domain in full, completed from reference TRBV5-1 and TRBJ2-2, reads KAGVTQTPRYLIKTRGQQVTLSCSPISGHRSVSWYQQTPGQGLQFLFEYFSETQRNKGNFPGRFSGRQFSNSRSEMNVSTLELGDSALYLCASSPSLDTGELFFGEGSRLTVL.

The chain is built from TRBV11-2 and TRBJ2-5, with a tentative D call TRBD2 (5 bases). The CDR3 spans 17 residues. CDR1 and CDR2 from the germline V gene are SGHAT and FQNNGV. V gave up 5 bases and J gave up 1 base, with 20 bases separating them. The CDR3 DNA reads as TGTGCCAGCAGCCCCGGGGTTGGCCAGCCACTCCAAGAGACCCAGTACTTC. It translates to CASSPGVGQPLQETQYF.

The rearrangement uses TRBV11-2 and TRBJ2-7, with a tentative D call TRBD2 (5 bases). Germline lookup yields CDR1 SGHAT and CDR2 FQNNGV. The CDR3 covers 11 residues. Trimming pared 4 bases from V and 7 bases from J, leaving 8 bases between. CDR3: CASSSWREQYV. Written as DNA, the CDR3 is TGTGCCAGCAGCTCGTGGAGGGAGCAGTACGTC.

The chain is built from TRBV30 and TRBJ2-1; 10 nucleotides match TRBD2. The CDR3 runs to 16 residues. With V trimmed by 1 base and J by 9 bases, 12 bases remained unmatched. CDR1 is GTSNPN and CDR2 is SVGIG in the germline V gene (reference sequence). CDR3 sequence reads: CAWSDGRASGRSEQFF. As DNA, the CDR3 is TGTGCCTGGAGTGACGGAAGGGCTAGCGGGAGAAGTGAGCAGTTCTTC.

The rearrangement joins TRBV20-1 to TRBJ1-2; D might be TRBD1 (5 bases). Germline assignment: CDR1 DFQATT and CDR2 SNEGSKA (reference sequence). The V gene lost 4 bases and the J gene lost 7 bases, with 10 bases spanning the gap. The CDR3 length is 11 residues. The CDR3 region has the DNA TGCAGTGCTACTCAGGGCGCTGGCTACACCTTC. Residues: CSATQGAGYTF.

In nucleotides, the CDR3 is TGCGCCAGCAGCTTGCCGGGGGGAGATGGCTACACCTTC. This gives the protein CASSLPGGDGYTF. J is TRBJ1-2 and V is TRBV5-1; D might be TRBD1 (5 bases). V lost 1 base to trimming and J lost 6 bases, with 10 bases between them. Per germline, CDR1 SGHRS and CDR2 YFSETQ. This CDR3 spans 13 amino acids.

This sequence joins TRBV27 and TRBJ1-2, with 8 nucleotides matching TRBD1. The trim removed 4 bases at V and 4 bases at J, leaving 11 bases unmatched. The CDR3 has 16 residues. Germline CDR1 and CDR2: MNHEY and SMNVEV (reference sequence). The CDR3 sequence: CASSSLQGARFYGYTF. CDR3 bases: TGTGCCAGCAGTTCTCTTCAGGGGGCCCGGTTCTATGGCTACACCTTC.

The chain couples TRBV28 to TRBJ1-5, with 10 bases that match TRBD1. Trimming at V came to 3 bases and at J to 0 bases, leaving 8 bases not matched to a gene. The CDR3 consists of 18 residues. Germline V CDR1 and CDR2: MDHEN, SYDVKM. The CDR3 DNA follows: TGTGCCAGCAGTTTCGGAGGGACAGGGGCGGTTAGCAATCAGCCCCAGCATTTT. Protein: CASSFGGTGAVSNQPQHF.

J is TRBJ2-5 and V is TRBV14; 10 bases map to TRBD2. V lost 8 bases and J lost 0; bases outside the gene matches: 6. Germline lookup yields CDR1 SGHDN and CDR2 FVKESK. The CDR3 runs to 15 residues. For the CDR3, the DNA is TGTGCCAGCGGAGCGGGGGGGATTTACCAAGAGACCCAGTACTTC. It translates to CASGAGGIYQETQYF. The whole variable domain, remainder taken from reference TRBV14 and TRBJ2-5, is EAGVTQFPSHSVIEKGQTVTLRCDPISGHDNLYWYRRVMGKEIKFLLHFVKESKQDESGMPNNRFLAERTGGTYSTLKVQPAELEDSGVYFCASGAGGIYQETQYFGPGTRLLVL.

In regard to this clone: This CDR3 is also generated by other DNA sequences in the sample. V and J are TRBV10-3 and TRBJ1-1; 9 bases fit TRBD1. Germline trimming cut 0 bases from V and 5 bases from J; bases unmatched to any gene: 4. Germline CDR1 reads ENHRY; CDR2 reads SYGVKD. This CDR3 has 15 residues. DNA of the CDR3: TGTGCCATCAGTGAGTCGGGACAGGGAAGTACTGAAGCTTTCTTT. This encodes CAISESGQGSTEAFF.

This clone came up a few times. CDR3 nucleotide sequence: TGTGCCACCGCGATGAACACACAGGGGAACACTGAAGCTTTCTTT. Translated, it gives CATAMNTQGNTEAFF. This chain uses TRBV6-5 with TRBJ1-1; maybe TRBD1 (6 bases). Trimming took off 10 bases at V and 1 base at J, with 19 bases between the two ends. The CDR3 length is 15 residues. The germline V gene has CDR1 MNHEY and CDR2 SVGAGI.